The TCR beta chain under discussion was sequenced for a study of shared T cell receptors in the human thymus. Only in-frame clones appear in the TCRdb table, and some are missing; sequencing was by immunoSEQ multiplex PCR. In the table there are roughly 500,000 clones, around three quarters of which are singletons. The V gene lost 5 bases and the J gene lost 1 base, with 9 bases spanning the gap. CDR3 length: 13 amino acids. The V gene's germline CDR1 is MNHEY and CDR2 SVGAGI. In addition, the sample was reused for a study of human thymus T cells. From that paper: It was healthy Finnish infants having corrective surgery for congenital heart defects who were the donors. Use of V and J genes seemed skewed within the thymic and blood repertoires.

This rearrangement joins TRBV6-5 to TRBJ2-7; D uncertain. The sequence derives from a boy younger than two with a congenital heart defect. What was sequenced was thymocytes. The CDR3 loop reads CASSRPGSYEQYF. The CDR3 DNA is TGTGCCAGCAGTCGCCCCGGTTCCTACGAGCAGTACTTC.